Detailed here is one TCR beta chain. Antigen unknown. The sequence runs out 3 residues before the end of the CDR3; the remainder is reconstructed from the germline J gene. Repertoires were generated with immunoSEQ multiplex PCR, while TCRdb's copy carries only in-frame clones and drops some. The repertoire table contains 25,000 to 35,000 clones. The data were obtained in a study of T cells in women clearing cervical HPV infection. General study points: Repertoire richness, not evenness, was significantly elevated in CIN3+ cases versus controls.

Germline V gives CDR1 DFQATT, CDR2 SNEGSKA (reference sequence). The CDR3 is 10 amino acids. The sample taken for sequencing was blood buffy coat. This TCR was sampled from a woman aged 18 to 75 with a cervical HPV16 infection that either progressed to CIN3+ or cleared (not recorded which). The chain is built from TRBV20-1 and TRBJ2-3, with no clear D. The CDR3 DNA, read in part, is TGCAGTGCTAGTGCGAACACG. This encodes CSASANT. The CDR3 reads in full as CSASANTQYF.